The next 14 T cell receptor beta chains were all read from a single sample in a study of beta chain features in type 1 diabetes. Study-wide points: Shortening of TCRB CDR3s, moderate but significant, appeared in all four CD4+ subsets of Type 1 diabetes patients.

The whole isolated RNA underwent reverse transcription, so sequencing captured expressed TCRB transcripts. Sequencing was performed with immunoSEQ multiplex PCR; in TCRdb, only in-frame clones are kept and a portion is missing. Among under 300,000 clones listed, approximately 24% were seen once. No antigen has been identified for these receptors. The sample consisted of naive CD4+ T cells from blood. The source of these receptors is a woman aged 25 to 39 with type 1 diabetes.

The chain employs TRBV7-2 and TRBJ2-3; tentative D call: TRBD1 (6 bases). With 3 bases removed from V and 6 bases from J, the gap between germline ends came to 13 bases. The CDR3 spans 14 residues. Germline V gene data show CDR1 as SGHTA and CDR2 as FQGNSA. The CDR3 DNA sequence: TGTGCCAGCAGCTTCACAGGGTCGGGGGATACGCAGTATTTT. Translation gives CASSFTGSGDTQYF.

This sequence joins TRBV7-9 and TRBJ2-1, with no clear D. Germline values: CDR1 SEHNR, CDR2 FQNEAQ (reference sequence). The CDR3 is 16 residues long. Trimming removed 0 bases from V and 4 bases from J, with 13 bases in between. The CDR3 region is CASSLAPPGFYNEQFF. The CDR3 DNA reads TGTGCCAGCAGCTTAGCCCCCCCAGGATTTTACAATGAGCAGTTCTTC. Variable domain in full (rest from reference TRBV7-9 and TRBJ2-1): DTGVSQNPRHKITKRGQNVTFRCDPISEHNRLYWYRQTLGQGPEFLTYFQNEAQLEKSRLLSDRFSAERPKGSFSTLEIQRTEQGDSAMYLCASSLAPPGFYNEQFFGPGTRLTVL.

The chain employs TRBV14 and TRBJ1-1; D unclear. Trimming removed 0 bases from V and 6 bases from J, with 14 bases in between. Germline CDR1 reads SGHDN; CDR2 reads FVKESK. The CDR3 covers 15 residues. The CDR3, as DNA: TGTGCCAGCAGCCAAGAGAGAAGGAGAAGAGCTGAAGCTTTCTTT. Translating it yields CASSQERRRRAEAFF.

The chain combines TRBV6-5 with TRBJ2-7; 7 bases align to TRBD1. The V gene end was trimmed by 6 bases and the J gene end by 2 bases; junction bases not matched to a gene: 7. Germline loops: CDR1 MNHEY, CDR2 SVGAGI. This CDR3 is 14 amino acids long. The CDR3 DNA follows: TGTGCCAGCAGCCGCGGACAGGCTCCCTACGAGCAGTACTTC. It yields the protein CASSRGQAPYEQYF.

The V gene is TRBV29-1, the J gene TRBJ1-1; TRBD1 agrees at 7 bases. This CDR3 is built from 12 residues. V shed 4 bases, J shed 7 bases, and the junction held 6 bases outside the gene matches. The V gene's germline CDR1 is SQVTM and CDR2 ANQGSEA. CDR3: CSVADRAIEAFF. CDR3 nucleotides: TGCAGCGTTGCCGACAGGGCGATTGAAGCTTTCTTT.

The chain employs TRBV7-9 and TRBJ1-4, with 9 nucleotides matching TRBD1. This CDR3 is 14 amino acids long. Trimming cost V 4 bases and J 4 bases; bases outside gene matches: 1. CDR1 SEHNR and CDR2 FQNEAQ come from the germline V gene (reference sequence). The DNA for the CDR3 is TGTGCCAGCAGCTGGACAGGGGATAATGAAAAACTGTTTTTT. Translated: CASSWTGDNEKLFF.

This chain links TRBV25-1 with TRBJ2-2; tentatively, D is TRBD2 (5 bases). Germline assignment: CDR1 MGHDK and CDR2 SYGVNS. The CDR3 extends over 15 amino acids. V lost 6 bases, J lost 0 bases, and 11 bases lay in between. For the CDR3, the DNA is TGTGCCAGCAGATCGACGGAGGCGAACACCGGGGAGCTGTTTTTT. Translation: CASRSTEANTGELFF. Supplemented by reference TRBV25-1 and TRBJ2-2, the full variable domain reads EADIYQTPRYLVIGTGKKITLECSQTMGHDKMYWYQQDPGMELHLIHYSYGVNSTEKGDLSSESTVSRIRTEHFPLTLESARPSHTSQYLCASRSTEANTGELFFGEGSRLTVL.

DNA of the CDR3: TGCGCCAGCAGCCAAGTCTTACCCCTCCCTCGGGGGGGCAATGAGCAGTTCTTC. Its protein is CASSQVLPLPRGGNEQFF. This rearrangement joins TRBV4-1 to TRBJ2-1; 8 bases map to TRBD2. Germline V gene sequence: CDR1 MGHRA, CDR2 YSYEKL. CDR3 length equals 18 residues. Trimming cost V 1 base and J 6 bases; bases outside gene matches: 14.

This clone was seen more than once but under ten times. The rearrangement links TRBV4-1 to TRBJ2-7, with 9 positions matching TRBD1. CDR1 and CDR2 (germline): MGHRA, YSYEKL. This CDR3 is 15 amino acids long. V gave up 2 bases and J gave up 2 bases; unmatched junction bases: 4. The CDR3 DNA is TGCGCCAGCAGCCAACTCCGGACAGGGGCCTACGAGCAGTACTTC. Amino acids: CASSQLRTGAYEQYF.

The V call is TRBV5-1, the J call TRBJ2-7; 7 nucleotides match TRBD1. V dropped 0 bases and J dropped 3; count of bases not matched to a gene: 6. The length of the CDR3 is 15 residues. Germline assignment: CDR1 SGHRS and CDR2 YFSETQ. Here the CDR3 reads CASSLAGTEHYEQYF. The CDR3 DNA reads TGCGCCAGCAGCTTGGCCGGGACAGAACACTACGAGCAGTACTTC.

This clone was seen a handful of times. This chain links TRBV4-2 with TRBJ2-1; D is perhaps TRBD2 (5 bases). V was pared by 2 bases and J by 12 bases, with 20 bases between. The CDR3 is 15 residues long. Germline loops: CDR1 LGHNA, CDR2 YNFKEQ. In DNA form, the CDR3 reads TGTGCCAGCAGCCAATATATAGGACTCCCGGGTGTGCAGTTCTTC. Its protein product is CASSQYIGLPGVQFF.

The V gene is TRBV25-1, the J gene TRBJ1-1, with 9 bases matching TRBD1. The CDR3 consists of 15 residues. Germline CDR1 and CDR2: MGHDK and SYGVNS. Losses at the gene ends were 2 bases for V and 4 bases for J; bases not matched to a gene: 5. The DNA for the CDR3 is TGTGCCAGCAGTGAACCGGGACAGGGAGGCACTGAAGCTTTCTTT. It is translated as CASSEPGQGGTEAFF.

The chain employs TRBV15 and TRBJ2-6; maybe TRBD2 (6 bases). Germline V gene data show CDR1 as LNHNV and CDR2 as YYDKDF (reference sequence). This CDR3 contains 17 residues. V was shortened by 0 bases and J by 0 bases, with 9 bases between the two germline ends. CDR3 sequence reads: CATSRDYGGSGANVLTF. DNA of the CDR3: TGTGCCACCAGCAGAGATTACGGGGGCTCTGGGGCCAACGTCCTGACTTTC.

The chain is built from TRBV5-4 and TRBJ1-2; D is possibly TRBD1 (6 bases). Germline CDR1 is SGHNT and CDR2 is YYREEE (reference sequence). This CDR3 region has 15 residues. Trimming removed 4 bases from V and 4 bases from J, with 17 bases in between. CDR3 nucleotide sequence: TGTGCCAGCAGCGGTACTACAGGGAAGGGCTATGGCTACACCTTC. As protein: CASSGTTGKGYGYTF.